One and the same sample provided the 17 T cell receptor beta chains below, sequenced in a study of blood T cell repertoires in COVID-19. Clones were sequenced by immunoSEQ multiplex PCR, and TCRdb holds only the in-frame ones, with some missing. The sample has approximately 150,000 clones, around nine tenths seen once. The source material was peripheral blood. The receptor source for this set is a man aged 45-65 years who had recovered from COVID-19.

In DNA, the CDR3 is TGCGCCAGCAGCCCCGGGGGACTAGCGGGGGGCACAGATACGCAGTATTTT. This gives the protein CASSPGGLAGGTDTQYF. This sequence joins TRBV5-1 and TRBJ2-3; 14 nucleotides align to TRBD2. In germline, CDR1 is SGHRS, CDR2 YFSETQ. The CDR3 length is 17 residues. V shed 4 bases, J shed 1 base, and the junction held 5 bases outside the gene matches. The complete variable domain, with remaining parts taken from reference TRBV5-1 and TRBJ2-3, reads KAGVTQTPRYLIKTRGQQVTLSCSPISGHRSVSWYQQTPGQGLQFLFEYFSETQRNKGNFPGRFSGRQFSNSRSEMNVSTLELGDSALYLCASSPGGLAGGTDTQYFGPGTRLTVL.

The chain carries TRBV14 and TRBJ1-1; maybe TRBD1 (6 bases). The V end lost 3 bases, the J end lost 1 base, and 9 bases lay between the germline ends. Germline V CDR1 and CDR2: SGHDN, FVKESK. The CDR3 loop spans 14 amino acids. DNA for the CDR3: TGTGCCAGCAGCCACCAACAGGGGAACACTGAAGCTTTCTTT. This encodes CASSHQQGNTEAFF.

The DNA of the CDR3 is TGTGCCAGCAGTGAATCCGGGACAGGGTTCTGGGCAGAGCAGTACTTC. Protein sequence: CASSESGTGFWAEQYF. The V gene is TRBV6-1, the J gene TRBJ2-7; TRBD1 aligns across 9 bases. The germline CDR1 and CDR2 sequences are MNHNS and SASEGT. The CDR3 is made up of 16 amino acids. V lost 2 bases and J lost 7; bases outside the gene matches: 12.

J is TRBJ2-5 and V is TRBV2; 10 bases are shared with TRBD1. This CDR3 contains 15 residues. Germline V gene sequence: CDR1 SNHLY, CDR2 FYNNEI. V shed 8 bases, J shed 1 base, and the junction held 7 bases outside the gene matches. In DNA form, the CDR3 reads TGTGCCAGCGGCCGAGGGACAGGGGTCCAAGAGACCCAGTACTTC. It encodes CASGRGTGVQETQYF.

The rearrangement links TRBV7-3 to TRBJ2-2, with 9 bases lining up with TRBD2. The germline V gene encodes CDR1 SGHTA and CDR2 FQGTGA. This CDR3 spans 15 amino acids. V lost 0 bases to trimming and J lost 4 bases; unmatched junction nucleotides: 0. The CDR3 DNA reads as TGTGCCAGCAGCTTAACTAGCGGGAGCACCGGGGAGCTGTTTTTT. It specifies CASSLTSGSTGELFF.

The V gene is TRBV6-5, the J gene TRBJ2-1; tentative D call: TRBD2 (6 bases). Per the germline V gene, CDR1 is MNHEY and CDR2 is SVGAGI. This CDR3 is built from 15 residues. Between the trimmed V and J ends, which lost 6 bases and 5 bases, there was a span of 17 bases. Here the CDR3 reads CASSSGIADHNEQFF. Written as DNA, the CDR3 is TGTGCCAGCAGCTCCGGGATAGCGGACCACAATGAGCAGTTCTTC.

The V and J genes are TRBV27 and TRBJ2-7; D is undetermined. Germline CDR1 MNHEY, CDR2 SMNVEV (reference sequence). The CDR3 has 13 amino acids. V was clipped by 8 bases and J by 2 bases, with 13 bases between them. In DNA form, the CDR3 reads TGTGCCAGCGGCACGACACCCACCTACGAGCAGTACTTC. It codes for CASGTTPTYEQYF.

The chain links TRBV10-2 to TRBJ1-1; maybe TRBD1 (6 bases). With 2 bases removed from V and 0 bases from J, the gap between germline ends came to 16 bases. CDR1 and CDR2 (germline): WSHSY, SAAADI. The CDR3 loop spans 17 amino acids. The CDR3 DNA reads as TGCGCCAGCAGTGAGGGGGGGGGCCGGGCCCTGAACACTGAAGCTTTCTTT. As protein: CASSEGGGRALNTEAFF.

As DNA, the CDR3 is TGTGCCAGTAGTATAGCACAGATGCTTTACAATGAGCAGTTCTTC. This sequence encodes CASSIAQMLYNEQFF. The chain joins TRBV19 to TRBJ2-1; unclear D gene. The CDR3 consists of 15 residues. The V end was cut by 1 base, the J end by 4 bases, with 11 bases between. CDR1 and CDR2 (germline): LNHDA, SQIVND (reference sequence).

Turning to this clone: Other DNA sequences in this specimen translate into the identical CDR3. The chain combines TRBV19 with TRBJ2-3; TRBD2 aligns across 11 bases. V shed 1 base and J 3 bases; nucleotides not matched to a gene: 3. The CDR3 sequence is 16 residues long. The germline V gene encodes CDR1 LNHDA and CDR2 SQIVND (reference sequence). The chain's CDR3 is CASSIGLAGGTDTQYF. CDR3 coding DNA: TGTGCCAGTAGTATAGGGCTAGCGGGGGGTACAGATACGCAGTATTTT.

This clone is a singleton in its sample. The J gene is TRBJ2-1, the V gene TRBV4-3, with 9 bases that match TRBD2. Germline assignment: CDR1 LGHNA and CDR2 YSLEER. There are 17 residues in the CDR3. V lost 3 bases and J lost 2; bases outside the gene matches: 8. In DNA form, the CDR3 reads TGCGCCAGCAGCCAGAGGGGAAGCGGGGGGCCCTACAATGAGCAGTTCTTC. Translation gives CASSQRGSGGPYNEQFF.

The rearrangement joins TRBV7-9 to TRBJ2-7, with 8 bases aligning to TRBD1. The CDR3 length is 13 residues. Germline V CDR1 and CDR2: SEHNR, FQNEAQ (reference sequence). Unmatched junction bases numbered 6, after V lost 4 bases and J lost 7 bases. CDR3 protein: CASSSGTGVEQYF. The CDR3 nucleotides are TGTGCCAGCAGCTCCGGGACAGGCGTTGAGCAGTACTTC. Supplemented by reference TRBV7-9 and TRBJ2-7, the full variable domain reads DTGVSQNPRHKITKRGQNVTFRCDPISEHNRLYWYRQTLGQGPEFLTYFQNEAQLEKSRLLSDRFSAERPKGSFSTLEIQRTEQGDSAMYLCASSSGTGVEQYFGPGTRLTVT.

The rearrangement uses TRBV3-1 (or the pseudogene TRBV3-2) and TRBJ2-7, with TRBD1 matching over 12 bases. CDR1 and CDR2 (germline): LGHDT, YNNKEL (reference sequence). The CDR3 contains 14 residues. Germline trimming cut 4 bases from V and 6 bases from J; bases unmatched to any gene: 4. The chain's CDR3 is CASSPRDRGLEQYF. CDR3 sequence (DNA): TGTGCCAGCAGCCCCCGGGACAGGGGGCTCGAGCAGTACTTC.

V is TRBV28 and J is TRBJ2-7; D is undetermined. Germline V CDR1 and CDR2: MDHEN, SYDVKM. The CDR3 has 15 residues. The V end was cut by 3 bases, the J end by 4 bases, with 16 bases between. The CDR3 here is CASSFGSTDWYEQYF. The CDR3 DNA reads TGTGCCAGCAGTTTCGGGTCTACGGATTGGTACGAGCAGTACTTC. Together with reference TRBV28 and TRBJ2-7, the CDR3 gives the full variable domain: DVKVTQSSRYLVKRTGEKVFLECVQDMDHENMFWYRQDPGLGLRLIYFSYDVKMKEKGDIPEGYSVSREKKERFSLILESASTNQTSMYLCASSFGSTDWYEQYFGPGTRLTVT.

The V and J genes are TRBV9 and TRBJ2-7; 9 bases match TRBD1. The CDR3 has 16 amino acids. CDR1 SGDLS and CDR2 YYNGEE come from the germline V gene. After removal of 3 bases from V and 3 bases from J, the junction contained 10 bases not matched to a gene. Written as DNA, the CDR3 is TGTGCCAGCAGCGCTACTGGGGGACAGGGAAGCTACGAGCAGTACTTC. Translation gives CASSATGGQGSYEQYF.

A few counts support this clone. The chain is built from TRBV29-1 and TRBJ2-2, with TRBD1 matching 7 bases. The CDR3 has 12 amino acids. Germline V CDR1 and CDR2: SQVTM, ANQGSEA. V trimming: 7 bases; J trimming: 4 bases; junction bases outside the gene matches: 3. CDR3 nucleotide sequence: TGCAGCGCCTACAGGGGCACCGGGGAGCTGTTTTTT. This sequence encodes CSAYRGTGELFF.

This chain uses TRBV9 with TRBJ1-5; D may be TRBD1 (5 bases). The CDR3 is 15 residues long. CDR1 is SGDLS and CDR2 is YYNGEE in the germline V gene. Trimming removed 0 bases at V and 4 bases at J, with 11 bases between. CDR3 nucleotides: TGTGCCAGCAGCGTAGGGGGGGGATTAAATCAGCCCCAGCATTTT. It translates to CASSVGGGLNQPQHF.